These 4 T cell receptor beta chains came from one sample sequenced in a study of blood T cells in healthy people across ages. Using a J-beta primer mix together with a sample-barcoded 5' primer, a second PCR was run for about 7 to 12 cycles. TCRdb ran MiXCR on the 5' RACE reads and lists one entry per CDR3 protein. This table has roughly 1.5 million distinct CDR3 sequences, roughly 43% appearing once. Sequencing was done on a sample of blood. The source of these receptors is a woman between 18 and 29 years old in good health.

This sequence joins TRBV9 and TRBJ2-1, with 7 bases lining up with TRBD2. From germline, CDR1 is SGDLS and CDR2 YYNGEE. J lost 2 bases, V lost 0 bases, and 8 bases had no gene match. The CDR3 covers 17 residues. In nucleotides, the CDR3 is TGTGCCAGCAGCGTAGAGTATGGGGGGGATACCTACAATGAGCAGTTCTTC. Its protein is CASSVEYGGDTYNEQFF. Full variable domain (missing parts from reference TRBV9 and TRBJ2-1): DSGVTQTPKHLITATGQRVTLRCSPRSGDLSVYWYQQSLDQGLQFLIQYYNGEERAKGNILERFSAQQFPDLHSELNLSSLELGDSALYFCASSVEYGGDTYNEQFFGPGTRLTVL.

In the case of this clonotype: At one end, the junction sequence differs from germline, possibly due to a read error. This chain links TRBV12-3 or TRBV12-4 with TRBJ2-3, with TRBD2 matching over 7 bases. This CDR3 contains 18 residues. The CDR3, as DNA: TGTGCCATCAGTGAGCGGGGTGAAAGCCCATATAGAACAGATACGCAGTATTTT. As protein: CAISERGESPYRTDTQYF.

This clonotype was seen a handful of times. This chain uses TRBV20-1 with TRBJ2-5, with 8 positions matching TRBD2. CDR1 is DFQATT and CDR2 is SNEGSKA in the germline V gene (reference sequence). This CDR3 contains 18 residues. V shed 6 bases, J shed 2 bases, and the junction held 20 bases outside the gene matches. The DNA of the CDR3 is TGCAGTGCCGAGCGACTACTAGCGGAAATTGACTCTCAAGAGACCCAGTACTTC. The encoded protein is CSAERLLAEIDSQETQYF.

This chain links TRBV6-5 with TRBJ1-6; TRBD1 matches at 9 bases. CDR3 size: 16 residues. Germline lookup yields CDR1 MNHEY and CDR2 SVGAGI. J lost 4 bases, V lost 7 bases, and 8 bases had no gene match. The CDR3 DNA is TGTGCCAGCATGGGACGGGACAGGGATTATAATTCACCCCTCCACTTT. Protein sequence: CASMGRDRDYNSPLHF.